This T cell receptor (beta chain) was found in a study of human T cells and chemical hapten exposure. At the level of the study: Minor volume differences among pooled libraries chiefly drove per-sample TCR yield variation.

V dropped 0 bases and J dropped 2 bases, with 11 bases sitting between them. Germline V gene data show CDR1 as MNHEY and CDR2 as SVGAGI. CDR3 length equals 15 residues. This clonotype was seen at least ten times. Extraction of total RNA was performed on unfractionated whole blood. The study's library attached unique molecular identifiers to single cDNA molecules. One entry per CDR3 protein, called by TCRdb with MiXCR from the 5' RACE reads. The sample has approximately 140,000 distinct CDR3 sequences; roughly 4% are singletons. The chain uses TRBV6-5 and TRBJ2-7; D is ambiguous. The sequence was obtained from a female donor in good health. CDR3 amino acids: CASSYSAERAYEQYF. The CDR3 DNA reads TGTGCCAGCAGTTACTCGGCAGAGCGCGCCTACGAGCAGTACTTC.